This T cell receptor (beta chain) was sequenced for a study of blood T cell repertoires in COVID-19. CDR1 is LGHDT, CDR2 YNNKEL, per germline (reference sequence). V was shortened by 1 base and J by 7 bases, with 8 bases between the two germline ends. The CDR3 runs 14 residues. TCRdb's table, derived via immunoSEQ multiplex PCR, lists solely in-frame clones and lacks some. The sample records some 120,000 clones, roughly 84% being singletons. The rearrangement uses TRBV3-1 (or the pseudogene TRBV3-2) and TRBJ1-6; D may be TRBD1 (6 bases). This TCR was sampled from a woman aged 30 to 39 who had recovered from COVID-19. Sequenced material: peripheral blood. The CDR3 nucleotides are TGTGCCAGCAGCCAAGCCAGGGGCAATTCACCCCTCCACTTT. Translated: CASSQARGNSPLHF.